Listed below are T cell receptor beta chains from one sample, sequenced in a study of OX40 agonist ivuxolimab in advanced cancers. TCRdb's copy holds only in-frame clones and misses some; the assay was immunoSEQ multiplex PCR. Among about 80,000 clones listed, around 92% were seen once. The sequencing here drew on CD4+ or CD8+ T cells sorted from blood, taken in a trial of the OX40 agonist ivuxolimab. The receptors were gathered from an adult with an advanced solid tumor such as melanoma, head and neck, liver or kidney cancer. Both conserved end residues are part of each CDR3. The D gene is left open where the match is weak. Some rows mark clone size as missing; the rest say once, few, many or name a class of expanded clone.

CDR3 length,clone size,V gene,J gene,D gene,CDR3 DNA,CDR3 protein
16,NA,TRBV10-3,TRBJ2-1,NA,TGTGCCATCGATGGGGAGGGGGGCCTGTCGGACAATGAGCAGTTCTTC,CAIDGEGGLSDNEQFF
14,NA,TRBV6-6,TRBJ2-1,NA,TGTGCCAGCGGCGACCAGGGTTCCTACAATGAGCAGTTCTTC,CASGDQGSYNEQFF
14,once,TRBV2,TRBJ2-7,NA,TGTGCCAGCAGTGAGACTCGAAGCTCCTACGAGCAGTACTTC,CASSETRSSYEQYF
19,NA,TRBV5-4,TRBJ1-6,NA,TGTGCCAGCAGCTTGCGTCCGAACATCCTTCCATTAGGAGGTTCACCCCTCCACTTT,CASSLRPNILPLGGSPLHF
14,NA,TRBV15,TRBJ1-2,TRBD1,TGTGCCACCAGCGGAACCGGGACAGACTATGGCTACACCTTC,CATSGTGTDYGYTF
15,few,TRBV9,TRBJ1-1,TRBD1,TGTGCCAGCAACATGGGACAGGGGGCTTGGACTGAAGCTTTCTTT,CASNMGQGAWTEAFF
14,NA,TRBV6-5,TRBJ1-4,NA,TGTGCCAGCAGTTACTTCGGCAATAATGAAAAACTGTTTTTT,CASSYFGNNEKLFF
13,once,TRBV2,TRBJ2-5,TRBD2,TGTGCCAGCATACAGCGGGGGACAGAGACCCAGTACTTC,CASIQRGTETQYF
17,NA,TRBV13,TRBJ2-3,TRBD2,TGTGCCAGCCTCGGAATAGCGGGGACGCGTGGCACAGATACGCAGTATTTT,CASLGIAGTRGTDTQYF
12,once,TRBV11-2,TRBJ1-3,NA,TGTGCCAGCAGCACAACCCTCCGGGATCTATATTTT,CASSTTLRDLYF
18,NA,TRBV5-1,TRBJ2-3,TRBD2,TGCGCCAGCCCACGGGGGGGGCTAGCGGGGGGGCAAGAAGATACGCAGTATTTT,CASPRGGLAGGQEDTQYF
17,NA,TRBV4-2,TRBJ2-3,TRBD2,TGTGCCAGCAGCCAAGACGCACTAGCGGGCGGGTTAGATACGCAGTATTTT,CASSQDALAGGLDTQYF
15,once,TRBV4-3,TRBJ1-4,NA,TGCGCCAGCAGCCAAGAATCCGGTCGGGTTGAAAAACTGTTTTTT,CASSQESGRVEKLFF
14,NA,TRBV7-9,TRBJ2-3,NA,TGTGCCAGCAGCCCCAGAGTGGGGACAGATACGCAGTATTTT,CASSPRVGTDTQYF
15,once,TRBV5-1,TRBJ2-3,TRBD2,TGCGCCAGCAGCGGACGGACTAGCGGCACAGATACGCAGTATTTT,CASSGRTSGTDTQYF
13,NA,TRBV14,TRBJ2-7,NA,TGTGCCAGCAGCCTCCAGGGGCTATACGAGCAGTACTTC,CASSLQGLYEQYF
12,NA,TRBV5-1,TRBJ2-1,NA,TGCGCCAGCAGCTTGAGGTACAATGAGCAGTTCTTC,CASSLRYNEQFF
12,once,TRBV27,TRBJ2-1,TRBD2,TGTGCCAGCAGTTTAATAGCGGGGCAGCAGTTCTTC,CASSLIAGQQFF
12,NA,TRBV27,TRBJ1-4,NA,TGTGCCAGCAGTGTGGCAGGTGAAAAACTGTTTTTT,CASSVAGEKLFF
14,NA,TRBV29-1,TRBJ2-7,NA,TGCAGCGTTGAGATTCGGCAGGAGGAATACGAGCAGTACTTC,CSVEIRQEEYEQYF
15,NA,TRBV13,TRBJ2-2,NA,TGTGCCAGCAGCTTAGTGGCGGCGATTGGAGGGGAGCTGTTTTTT,CASSLVAAIGGELFF
13,NA,TRBV11-2,TRBJ2-3,NA,TGTGCCAGCAGCTATACATCGTCAGATACGCAGTATTTT,CASSYTSSDTQYF
18,NA,TRBV18,TRBJ2-3,TRBD2,TGTGCCAGCTCACCACCGGCTAGCGGAGGATATAGCACAGATACGCAGTATTTT,CASSPPASGGYSTDTQYF
15,NA,TRBV6-6,TRBJ2-7,NA,TGTGCCAGCACCGAACTGGCGGGGACAGAGTACGAGCAGTACTTC,CASTELAGTEYEQYF
15,NA,TRBV10-2,TRBJ1-1,TRBD1,TGCGCCAGCAGTGAGAGGGGACAGATGAACACTGAAGCTTTCTTT,CASSERGQMNTEAFF
15,NA,TRBV4-3,TRBJ2-1,NA,TGCGCCAGCAGCCACGGAACAGGGATTTTCAATGAGCAGTTCTTC,CASSHGTGIFNEQFF
16,NA,TRBV28,TRBJ2-7,TRBD1,TGTGCCAGCAGTTCCCCTGGACAGGGGGCGAACTACGAGCAGTACTTC,CASSSPGQGANYEQYF
16,NA,TRBV5-1,TRBJ2-3,TRBD2,TGCGCCAGCAGCCCAGGGACTAGCGGGGGGTTTGATACGCAGTATTTT,CASSPGTSGGFDTQYF
15,NA,TRBV7-2,TRBJ1-5,NA,TGTGCCAGCAGCCCTCCTGGGAGGGGGAATCAGCCCCAGCATTTT,CASSPPGRGNQPQHF
13,once,TRBV27,TRBJ1-2,NA,TGTGCCAGCAGTTGGGGGCGCACAGGGCCCTACACCTTC,CASSWGRTGPYTF
16,once,TRBV6-4,TRBJ2-7,NA,TGTGCCAGCAGTGACCCCATTGGGACGGAATCCTACGAGCAGTACTTC,CASSDPIGTESYEQYF
14,once,TRBV6-5,TRBJ2-7,TRBD1,TGTGCCAGCCGGGGACAGGAGGTGCCCTACGAGCAGTACTTC,CASRGQEVPYEQYF
13,few,TRBV6-5,TRBJ1-6,NA,TGTGCCAGCCTCGGGCTATCTGGAGCACCCCTCCACTTT,CASLGLSGAPLHF
15,once,TRBV5-1,TRBJ2-1,NA,TGCGCCAGCAGCTGGGACCCGAGCTCCTACAATGAGCAGTTCTTC,CASSWDPSSYNEQFF
15,NA,TRBV7-9,TRBJ2-5,TRBD2,TGTGCCAGCAGCTTACCTAGCGGGGGAGTAGAGACCCAGTACTTC,CASSLPSGGVETQYF
18,NA,TRBV11-2,TRBJ2-1,TRBD2,TGTGCCAGCAGCTTTCCACTAGCGGGGGGTCACAGGAGCGATGAGCAGTTCTTC,CASSFPLAGGHRSDEQFF
15,few,TRBV6-4,TRBJ2-5,TRBD2,TGTGCCAGCAGTGAGTCAGCGGGGGCCTCAGAGACCCAGTACTTC,CASSESAGASETQYF
10,NA,TRBV21-1,TRBJ2-7,NA,TGTGCCAGGAGAGGGGACGAGCAGTACTTC,CARRGDEQYF
12,NA,TRBV6-1,TRBJ1-1,NA,TGTGCCAGCAGCCCAAGGGGTGATGAAGCTTTCTTT,CASSPRGDEAFF
15,NA,TRBV5-5,TRBJ2-3,TRBD2,TGTGCCAGCAGCTTGTATGGGGGGGATCCAGATACGCAGTATTTT,CASSLYGGDPDTQYF
18,NA,TRBV11-1,TRBJ1-2,TRBD1,TGTGCCAGCAGCTTAGAGCCGGGACAGCCCACCGATAACTATGGCTACACCTTC,CASSLEPGQPTDNYGYTF
13,NA,TRBV6-1,TRBJ2-2,NA,TGTGCCAGCGGAAAACCGAACACCGGGGAGCTGTTTTTT,CASGKPNTGELFF
16,NA,TRBV2,TRBJ2-6,NA,TGTGCCAGCATTTCCGCGGACGTCTCTGGGGCCAACGTCCTGACTTTC,CASISADVSGANVLTF
17,NA,TRBV15,TRBJ2-5,TRBD2,TGTGCCACCAGCAGGACCCCTAGCGGGGGGGCTCAAGAGACCCAGTACTTC,CATSRTPSGGAQETQYF
15,NA,TRBV11-2,TRBJ2-1,NA,TGTGCCAGCAGCTTATATGGCACATCTGGGGATGAGCAGTTCTTC,CASSLYGTSGDEQFF
15,NA,TRBV6-1,TRBJ1-2,NA,TGTGCCAGCATGTGGGGTGGGGAAGCTAACTATGGCTACACCTTC,CASMWGGEANYGYTF
15,NA,TRBV9,TRBJ1-1,NA,TGTGCCAGCAGCGTAGACAGGACGTTGAACACTGAAGCTTTCTTT,CASSVDRTLNTEAFF
13,NA,TRBV4-1,TRBJ2-1,TRBD1,TGCGCCAGCAGCCAACCACAGGGGGGTGAGCAGTTCTTC,CASSQPQGGEQFF
13,NA,TRBV19,TRBJ2-7,NA,TGTGCCAGTAGTGGGGGGCCGGTCTACGAGCAGTACTTC,CASSGGPVYEQYF
17,NA,TRBV23-1,TRBJ2-7,TRBD1,TGCGCCAGCAGTCAATCACGGACAGGGGAATACTCCTACGAGCAGTACTTC,CASSQSRTGEYSYEQYF
15,NA,TRBV5-1,TRBJ2-7,NA,TGCGCCAGCAGCCCCCCCGGGCAGGGAAATTACGAGCAGTACTTC,CASSPPGQGNYEQYF
11,NA,TRBV7-2,TRBJ2-1,NA,TGTGCCAGCAGCTTTGGGGATGAGCAGTTCTTC,CASSFGDEQFF
14,NA,TRBV27,TRBJ1-5,TRBD1,TGTGCCAGCAGTTTACAGGGGGTGGATCAGCCCCAGCATTTT,CASSLQGVDQPQHF
16,NA,TRBV2,TRBJ2-3,TRBD1,TGTGCCAGCAGTGAAGGACAGGGAACGTCCCCAGATACGCAGTATTTT,CASSEGQGTSPDTQYF
12,NA,TRBV10-2,TRBJ1-1,NA,TGCGCCAGCAGGGGGGGGGCGGGTGAAGCTTTCTTT,CASRGGAGEAFF
17,once,TRBV7-9,TRBJ2-1,NA,TGTGCCAGCAGCCCAGGGGGGATCCGGAATGACTACAATGAGCAGTTCTTC,CASSPGGIRNDYNEQFF
17,NA,TRBV7-3,TRBJ2-3,TRBD2,TGTGCCAGCAGCCTCACCCGGACTAGCGGGGGCGCAGATACGCAGTATTTT,CASSLTRTSGGADTQYF
14,NA,TRBV27,TRBJ2-1,NA,TGTGCCAGCAGTTGGGGACCAACCCTTGCCTTGGCGTTCTTC,CASSWGPTLALAFF
16,NA,TRBV9,TRBJ2-3,TRBD2,TGTGCCAGCAGCCCCCCGGGTGGGGGGGACGCAGATACGCAGTATTTT,CASSPPGGGDADTQYF